The rows below give T cell receptor beta chains drawn from one sample of a study of patients and donors after allogeneic stem cell transplantation. MiXCR, applied by TCRdb to the RT-PCR reads, yields one record per CDR3 protein. The table has 800,000 to 1,000,000 distinct CDR3 sequences, under 20% seen once. Sample: blood, either unsorted or a sorted T cell fraction (not recorded which). These receptors were collected from a human donor who was either an allogeneic HSCT recipient or a stem cell or donor lymphocyte infusion donor (not recorded which). It is not recorded whose cells these are; they may come from a transplant donor. Each CDR3 is given with its conserved first and last residue. The D gene is left open where the match is weak. Expanded clones are given a class, and other clones once, few, many or no size at all.

d_gene,j_gene,abundance,v_gene,CDR3aa,CDR3nt
TRBD2,TRBJ2-3,few,TRBV12-3/TRBV12-4,CASTGGEDFTDTQYF,TGTGCCAGCACGGGAGGGGAGGATTTCACAGATACGCAGTATTTT
TRBD2,TRBJ2-5,.,TRBV5-6,CASSFRASGSVRETQYF,TGTGCCAGCAGCTTTCGGGCTAGCGGGAGCGTAAGAGAGACCCAGTACTTC
TRBD2,TRBJ2-7,.,TRBV19,CASSMGTSGASYEQYF,TGTGCCAGTAGTATGGGAACTAGCGGGGCCTCCTACGAGCAGTACTTC
TRBD1,TRBJ1-1,few,TRBV30,CAFRMTGVNTEAFF,TGTGCCTTCAGAATGACAGGGGTGAACACTGAAGCTTTCTTT
TRBD1,TRBJ1-1,many,TRBV7-9,CASRPGGTTEAFF,TGTGCCAGCAGGCCAGGGGGAACCACTGAAGCTTTCTTT
.,TRBJ1-6,.,TRBV7-2,CASSLSGGWNSPLHF,TGTGCCAGCAGCCTTTCTGGGGGATGGAATTCACCCCTCCACTTT
.,TRBJ1-1,once,TRBV9,CASSVTPGNTEAFF,TGTGCCAGCAGCGTAACTCCGGGGAACACTGAAGCTTTCTTT
.,TRBJ1-5,.,TRBV12-3/TRBV12-4,CASSFRRVNQPQHF,TGTGCCAGCAGTTTTCGGAGGGTTAATCAGCCCCAGCATTTT
TRBD1,TRBJ2-7,.,TRBV30,CAWTGQGTSYEQYF,TGTGCCTGGACCGGACAGGGGACCTCCTACGAGCAGTACTTC
.,TRBJ2-1,.,TRBV4-3,CASSQEGDPGDEQFF,TGCGCCAGCAGCCAAGAAGGGGATCCGGGGGATGAGCAGTTCTTC
.,TRBJ2-2,many,TRBV5-1,CASSLYGDTGELFF,TGCGCCAGCAGCTTATACGGGGACACCGGGGAGCTGTTTTTT
.,TRBJ1-4,.,TRBV2,CASTTTRRNEKLFF,TGTGCCAGCACCACCACCAGGAGGAATGAAAAACTGTTTTTT
TRBD1,TRBJ1-3,.,TRBV3-1,CASSRQGPRNTIYF,TGTGCCAGCAGCCGACAGGGTCCTCGAAACACCATATATTTT
.,TRBJ2-7,many,TRBV27,CASSLYEYPYEQYF,TGTGCCAGCAGTTTATATGAGTACCCCTACGAGCAGTACTTC
TRBD2,TRBJ2-2,few,TRBV5-1,CASSLSRLAANTGELFF,TGCGCCAGCAGCTTGTCCCGACTAGCGGCGAACACCGGGGAGCTGTTTTTT
.,TRBJ2-5,few,TRBV6-1,CASSTGTTSNRAQYF,TGTGCCAGCAGTACCGGGACCACGTCCAATCGGGCCCAGTACTTC
.,TRBJ1-1,few,TRBV12-3/TRBV12-4,CASSFGSGAFF,TGTGCCAGCAGTTTCGGCTCAGGTGCTTTCTTT
.,TRBJ2-5,few,TRBV9,CASSSRGASGPAGETQYF,TGTGCCAGCAGCTCCCGGGGGGCTAGCGGCCCAGCAGGGGAGACCCAGTACTTC
TRBD2,TRBJ2-1,few,TRBV6-5,CASSYPGTTVSYNEQFF,TGTGCCAGCAGTTACCCCGGGACTACGGTCTCCTACAATGAGCAGTTCTTC
TRBD1,TRBJ2-5,.,TRBV7-3,CASSVTGAGETQYF,TGTGCCAGCAGCGTGACAGGGGCGGGCGAGACCCAGTACTTC
TRBD2,TRBJ2-1,.,TRBV10-3,CAISEPGGLEIYNEQFF,TGTGCCATCAGTGAGCCGGGGGGACTAGAGATTTACAATGAGCAGTTCTTC
TRBD2,TRBJ2-3,.,TRBV5-1,CASSLLRGAPDTQYF,TGCGCCAGCAGCTTGTTGCGGGGGGCCCCAGATACGCAGTATTTT
.,TRBJ1-3,many,TRBV12-3/TRBV12-4,CASSFLGAGNTIYF,TGTGCCAGCAGTTTTTTGGGGGCTGGAAACACCATATATTTT
TRBD2,TRBJ2-7,.,TRBV6-2/TRBV6-3,CASRTTSGMTPHEQYF,TGTGCCAGCAGGACCACTAGCGGGATGACCCCCCACGAGCAGTACTTC
TRBD2,TRBJ2-3,few,TRBV5-1,CASSLGRSASGGYSSTDTQYF,TGCGCCAGCAGCTTGGGTAGGAGCGCTAGCGGGGGATATTCTAGCACAGATACGCAGTATTTT
.,TRBJ1-1,.,TRBV11-2,CASSLAGARNTEAFF,TGTGCCAGCAGCCTGGCGGGGGCCAGGAACACTGAAGCTTTCTTT
TRBD1,TRBJ1-3,.,TRBV29-1,CSVTTGGGNTIYF,TGCAGCGTAACAACAGGGGGTGGAAACACCATATATTTT
.,TRBJ2-5,.,TRBV6-2/TRBV6-3,CASSYGWYQETQYF,TGTGCCAGCAGTTATGGGTGGTACCAAGAGACCCAGTACTTC
TRBD2,TRBJ2-4,.,TRBV5-8,CASSLVTSGQYF,TGTGCCAGCAGCTTGGTGACTAGCGGGCAGTACTTC
.,TRBJ1-2,few,TRBV15,CATSNDGARHGYTF,TGTGCCACCAGCAACGACGGGGCCAGGCATGGCTACACCTTC
.,TRBJ2-5,few,TRBV5-1,CASSLVLQPQETQYF,TGCGCCAGCAGCTTGGTATTGCAGCCTCAAGAGACCCAGTACTTC
TRBD2,TRBJ2-7,.,TRBV5-1,CASSFSPRTSGLGYEQYF,TGCGCCAGCAGCTTTTCACCGAGGACTAGCGGGTTAGGTTACGAGCAGTACTTC
.,TRBJ1-1,.,TRBV7-6,CASSFVGAKAFF,TGTGCCAGCAGCTTCGTGGGGGCGAAGGCTTTCTTT